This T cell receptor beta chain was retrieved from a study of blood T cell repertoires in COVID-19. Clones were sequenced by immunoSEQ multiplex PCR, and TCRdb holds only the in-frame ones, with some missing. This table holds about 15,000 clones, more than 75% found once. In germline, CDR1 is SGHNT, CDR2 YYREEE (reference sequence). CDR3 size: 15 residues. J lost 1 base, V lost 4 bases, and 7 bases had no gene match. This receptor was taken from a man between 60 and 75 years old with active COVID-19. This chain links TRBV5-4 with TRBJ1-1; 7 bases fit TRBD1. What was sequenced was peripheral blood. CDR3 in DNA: TGTGCCAGCAGCCGTAAGACAGGGTCGAACACTGAAGCTTTCTTT. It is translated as CASSRKTGSNTEAFF. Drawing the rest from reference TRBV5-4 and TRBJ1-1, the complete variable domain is ETGVTQSPTHLIKTRGQQVTLRCSSQSGHNTVSWYQQALGQGPQFIFQYYREEENGRGNFPPRFSGLQFPNYSSELNVNALELDDSALYLCASSRKTGSNTEAFFGQGTRLTVV.